The clone carrying this T cell receptor (beta chain) was detected many times. The data were taken from a study of T cells in Graves' hyperthyroidism and ophthalmopathy. Amplification yielded TCR beta CDR3 regions, with RNA transcripts as the source. A set of HTBI primers served as the primers for a first-round RT-PCR of the TCR CDR3. TCRdb analysed the multiplex PCR reads with MiXCR anew, one entry per CDR3 protein. The data show about 500,000 distinct CDR3 sequences, 16% seen once. Lactation, pregnancy, other autoimmune disease or uncontrolled infection led to exclusion of patients. In making diagnoses, clinical symptoms, serum thyroxine and TRAb, thyroid ultrasound and orbital computed tomography were all used. The germline CDR1 and CDR2 sequences are SQVTM and ANQGSEA. The CDR3 is 14 amino acids. Deletions cut 7 bases from V and 3 bases from J, with 19 bases between.

This TCR came from a woman in her late teens or twenties with Graves' hyperthyroidism. V usage is TRBV29-1 and J usage is TRBJ2-7, with unresolved D. The source material was blood. The CDR3, as DNA: TGCAGCGCCAGCTTCTCCGGATCATTCTACGAGCAGTACTTC. This sequence encodes CSASFSGSFYEQYF.